This T cell receptor (beta chain) was documented in a study of prognosis after radiotherapy for stage I lung cancer (dated by TCRdb to about 2021). Regarding the research as a whole: Between early 2018 and 2019, nineteen stage I NSCLC patients were enrolled in Nanjing, China. For each of the roughly 20 patients, one blood sample was taken before SBRT and one after, so the study sequenced approximately 38 samples in total. The cohort included about a dozen men and five to seven women, with a median age of approximately 74 years and a range of about 53 to 90 years. All patients were regarded as medically inoperable, because of comorbidities in more than ten patients and refusal of surgery in several patients. Peripheral blood TCR beta repertoires were profiled in stage I NSCLC patients before and after stereotactic body radiotherapy, and the study then linked these repertoires to distant failure. SBRT was delivered in 3 to 5 fractions with a biologically effective dose of at least 100 Gy, and image-guided IMRT or VMAT was used for delivery. Among the enrolled patients, 12 to 15 had newly diagnosed primary stage I lung tumors, while several had oligometastatic NSCLC following surgical resection of the primary tumor. Four of the 19 patients developed distant metastases after SBRT, at a median of around 7 months; the other 15 showed no significant progression. On tumor histology, twelve patients had adenocarcinoma and several had squamous cell carcinoma. No patient received concurrent therapy alongside SBRT.

The TCR beta CDR3 region was amplified from genomic DNA by two rounds of multiplex PCR. The first PCR round used primers specific to each TRBV and TRBJ gene, with sequences filed in Chinese patent CN105087789A. Universal primers were used in the second PCR round. The Roche High Pure PCR Template Preparation Kit was used to extract genomic DNA from frozen PBMCs. Paired-end sequencing with 151 bp reads was performed on the libraries using an Illumina HiSeq 3000. Per the authors' processing: CutAdapt was used to remove raw reads lacking the multiplex PCR primer sequences. High-quality paired reads were merged into contigs with PEAR. By alignment to reference sequences, MiXCR assigned TRB V, D and J gene segments to each contig. To remove sequencing errors, CDR3 sequences were clustered according to base quality and sequence similarity. Shannon entropy normalized by the natural log of productive TCR sequence number was used as the measure of diversity. Clonality was defined as one minus Shannon entropy divided by the natural log of the number of unique clonotypes. Progression-free survival cut-offs for repertoire metrics were chosen using the Youden index of ROC curves, with analyses run in R 3.5.3. TCRdb reprocessed the public reads (quality trimming at Q25 with fastp, clone calling with MiXCR) and kept in-frame beta chains. Each entry is one CDR3 protein sequence, shown with its most common DNA and genes. For this entry, the V and J calls and clone size follow TCRdb and not the study's own pipeline. This sample lists 25,000 to 30,000 distinct CDR3 sequences; roughly 40% were detected once. Of the sample, under 35% falls within the top ten clones.

From V the trimming removes 4 bases and from J it removes 8 bases, while the gene matches leave 6 bases of the junction unaccounted for. CDR1 and CDR2, per the germline V gene (reference sequence), are LGHDT and YNNKEL. The CDR3 has 15 amino acids, counting the end cysteine and phenylalanine. Only the CDR3 DNA stays, 45 bases, in frame from base 1. All patients had node-negative disease on CT and PET/CT, and none had a history of other malignancies or had previously received chemotherapy or radiotherapy. About 6.2 milliliters of peripheral venous blood were drawn into EDTA tubes at each of two time points. Ficoll-Paque Plus density-gradient centrifugation was used to isolate PBMCs. Right after collection, samples were placed at -80 degrees C and kept there until analysis. This clonotype has just a few counts. Its antigen is currently not known. The record has no base qualities; no much larger clone is one base away.

Summary of the overall study and its limitations: Differences by metastasis status were reportedly seen in TRBV and TRBJ usage frequencies, involving two V genes at baseline and, after SBRT, several V genes and two J genes. None of the reported P values were adjusted for multiple comparisons. Post-SBRT Shannon entropy and its change from baseline were lower in patients who developed distant metastases; baseline Shannon entropy was not associated with metastases. The small cohort and short follow-up limited the study, so independent validation of the findings is needed. Tumor specificity of expanded TCR clones was not determined. A decrease in unique TCR clone counts was observed after SBRT (median around 10,000 before versus about 7,000 after; Wilcoxon paired P=0.011).

The chain is encoded by TRBV3-1 joined to TRBJ2-1, with TRBD2 identical over 12 junction bases. This TCR came from a donor over 45 with non-small cell lung cancer. This material consisted of PBMCs, taken before or after stereotactic body radiation therapy (not recorded which). The DNA is as follows: TGTGCCAGCAGCCCCGGGGCTAGCGGGGGGGATGAGCAGTTCTTC. Its protein product is CASSPGASGGDEQFF.